This TCR beta chain derives from a study of T-cell memory formation after mild COVID-19. Study overall: TCR clusters largely stayed donor specific.

TCRdb fed the 5' RACE reads into MiXCR, producing one record per CDR3 protein. This table holds under 600,000 distinct CDR3 sequences, less than 25% found once. This clonotype was observed a few times. V dropped 0 bases and J dropped 6 bases, with 21 bases sitting between them. CDR3 size: 18 residues. CDR1 DFQATT and CDR2 SNEGSKA come from the germline V gene (reference sequence). The sequence came from an adult woman who had mild COVID-19 (a few samples of this study predate the infection). Cell type and time point are not known. Sequencing was carried out using PBMCs or a T cell subset sorted from them (not recorded which). The chain joins TRBV20-1 to TRBJ1-6; a weak D match, TRBD1 (5 bases). Written as DNA, the CDR3 is TGCAGTGCTAGAGATCCTCGAAATTCAGGGACTGCTAATTCACCCCTCCACTTT. Its protein product is CSARDPRNSGTANSPLHF.